This entry concerns a single T cell receptor (beta chain). Its specificity is not known. This record comes from a study of CD8 T cells in Susac syndrome. Findings and limits, study-wide: Only a relatively small number of individuals were included in the TCR sequencing and HLA analysis.

Healthy donors were controls matched for age and sex. In contrast to the negatively isolated CD8+ and CD4+ T cells, TEMRA cells were FACS-enriched. Random hexamers served to reverse transcribe about 0.5 to 1 ug RNA. An immunoSEQ multiplex PCR generated amplified TCR beta CDR3 products spanning 54 Vbeta and 13 Jbeta. TCRdb processed the immunoSEQ multiplex PCR reads anew with MiXCR; each CDR3 protein has one entry. The data hold around 150,000 distinct CDR3 sequences, with roughly 94% observed a single time. V was trimmed by 0 bases and J by 7 bases, leaving 7 bases between them. The CDR3 extends over 13 amino acids. Germline assignment: CDR1 SGHRS and CDR2 YFSETQ.

The sequencing sample was made of CD8+ T cells from PBMCs. J is TRBJ2-2 and V is TRBV5-1; no reliable D call. The clonotype originates from a human donor in good health. The CDR3 bases are TGCGCCAGCAGCTTGGGCCAGGACGGGGAGCTGTTTTTT. As protein: CASSLGQDGELFF.